One sample yielded the 12 T cell receptor beta chains listed below, sequenced in a study of graft-versus-host responses after intestinal transplantation. The repertoire was sequenced with immunoSEQ multiplex PCR; TCRdb's copy has only in-frame clones and lacks some. The repertoire holds about 29,000 clones, with approximately 90% as singletons. The specimen comprised PBMCs, sampled around 460 days after intestinal transplantation. These receptor sequences come from a human patient who received an intestinal transplant, so some T cells may come from the graft donor.

The chain has TRBV7-2 and TRBJ2-7; D perhaps matches TRBD2 (6 bases). Germline V gives CDR1 SGHTA, CDR2 FQGNSA. V lost 2 bases, J lost 3 bases, and 11 bases lay in between. The CDR3 has 14 residues. This CDR3 reads CASSLYEGGYEQYF. The CDR3 DNA reads as TGTGCCAGCAGCTTATATGAGGGAGGCTACGAGCAGTACTTC.

CDR3 region: CASSYLSSGGNSPLHF. CDR3 DNA sequence: TGTGCCAGCAGTTACTTGTCGTCGGGGGGCAATTCACCCCTCCACTTT. The chain uses TRBV6-5 and TRBJ1-6; TRBD1 might be the D (6 bases). The V gene lost 1 base and the J gene lost 7 bases, with 14 bases spanning the gap. The length of the CDR3 is 16 residues. CDR1 is MNHEY and CDR2 is SVGAGI in the germline V gene.

The gene calls are TRBV6-6 and TRBJ1-5, with a tentative D call TRBD1 (5 bases). The germline CDR1 and CDR2 sequences are MNHNY and SVGAGI (reference sequence). Deletions cut 5 bases from V and 1 base from J, with 15 bases between. The CDR3 is made up of 16 amino acids. The CDR3 nucleotides read TGTGCCAGCAGTCTACTCATGGCAGGGAGCAATCAGCCCCAGCATTTT. It codes for CASSLLMAGSNQPQHF.

The V gene is TRBV7-3, the J gene TRBJ2-5; 9 bases are a match to TRBD1. V shed 5 bases, J shed 3 bases, and the junction held 7 bases outside the gene matches. There are 15 residues in the CDR3. Germline V CDR1 and CDR2: SGHTA, FQGTGA. The CDR3 region has the DNA TGTGCCAGCAGCCGATGGGGACAGGGCGAAGAGACCCAGTACTTC. Translation gives CASSRWGQGEETQYF.

The chain is built from TRBV6-5 and TRBJ1-2, with unresolved D. This CDR3 is built from 13 residues. V lost 2 bases to trimming and J lost 5 bases, with 9 bases between them. Germline lookup yields CDR1 MNHEY and CDR2 SVGAGI. CDR3 DNA: TGTGCCAGCAGTTACGTGGCGGGTTATGGCTACACCTTC. Protein sequence: CASSYVAGYGYTF.

The CDR3 reads CASSPGQGAWETQYF. The CDR3 coding sequence is TGTGCCAGCAGCCCCGGGCAGGGGGCATGGGAGACCCAGTACTTC. J is TRBJ2-5 and V is TRBV4-2, with TRBD1 identical over 8 bases. The CDR3 consists of 15 residues. Germline assignment: CDR1 LGHNA and CDR2 YNFKEQ. V was clipped by 4 bases and J by 5 bases; unmatched bases: 9.

The gene calls are TRBV28 and TRBJ2-7; D may be TRBD1 (5 bases). CDR3 length equals 14 residues. Germline V lookup: CDR1 MDHEN, CDR2 SYDVKM. V lost 8 bases, J lost 3 bases, and 17 bases lay in between. CDR3 DNA sequence: TGTGCCAGCGGTGTTGGACAATATGGCTACGAGCAGTACTTC. Protein product: CASGVGQYGYEQYF.

This chain joins TRBV4-1 and TRBJ1-2; D gene ambiguous. The germline V gene has CDR1 MGHRA and CDR2 YSYEKL. The V and J ends lost 1 base and 0 bases respectively, with 6 bases between them. The CDR3 length is 14 residues. The CDR3 spells CASSQARANYGYTF. Written as DNA, the CDR3 is TGCGCCAGCAGCCAAGCACGGGCTAACTATGGCTACACCTTC.

This chain links TRBV5-8 with TRBJ2-1; the D gene is possibly TRBD2 (5 bases). The V and J ends lost 0 bases and 3 bases respectively, with 13 bases between them. Per the germline V gene, CDR1 is SGHTS and CDR2 is YDEGEE. The CDR3 covers 16 residues. The CDR3 reads CASSLGVGAHYNEQFF. The CDR3 bases are TGTGCCAGCAGCTTGGGTGTGGGAGCCCACTACAATGAGCAGTTCTTC.

This clone was found once. This chain connects TRBV4-2 to TRBJ1-1; 7 nucleotides align to TRBD1. V gave up 5 bases and J gave up 5 bases; unmatched junction bases: 8. This CDR3 is built from 14 residues. The germline V gene encodes CDR1 LGHNA and CDR2 YNFKEQ. The CDR3 DNA follows: TGTGCCAGCAGCTTAGGCAGGGGGGGGACTGAAGCTTTCTTT. This codes for CASSLGRGGTEAFF.

The J gene is TRBJ1-3, the V gene TRBV6-1; D unclear. The CDR3 consists of 16 residues. Germline CDR1 MNHNS, CDR2 SASEGT. The V and J ends lost 3 bases and 0 bases respectively, with 12 bases between them. The DNA of the CDR3 is TGTGCCAGCAGTGAGGTCATCCGGAACTCTGGAAACACCATATATTTT. Protein: CASSEVIRNSGNTIYF.

The genes are TRBV6-4 and TRBJ2-1; no reliable D call. The CDR3 runs to 13 residues. The V end was cut by 3 bases, the J end by 8 bases, with 11 bases between. Germline V CDR1 and CDR2: MRHNA, SNTAGT. CDR3 sequence: CASSDEFGDEQFF. The DNA for the CDR3 is TGTGCCAGCAGTGATGAGTTCGGAGATGAGCAGTTCTTC.